These T cell receptor beta chains were read from a single sample in a study of cytomegalovirus exposure and HLA in healthy donors. Some clones are missing from TCRdb's copy, which holds only in-frame ones; the method was immunoSEQ multiplex PCR. The table records 100,000 or so clones, 78% of them present only once. Sequencing was carried out using PBMCs. The receptors originated from a young man in good health and CMV-seronegative. The CDR3 runs from the conserved cysteine through the conserved F or W. D genes are given only for firm matches. Size is omitted from some rows. Given values are once, few, many or a class for expanded clones.

D gene: .
J gene: TRBJ1-2
V gene: TRBV28
clone size: .
CDR3 DNA: TGTGCCAGCAGCAGTGGGGGCGGAAACTTCTATGGCTACACCTTC
CDR3 protein: CASSSGGGNFYGYTF

D gene: TRBD1
J gene: TRBJ1-4
V gene: TRBV19
clone size: .
CDR3 DNA: TGTGCCAGTAGTTACAGGGGGGGGGACGAAAAACTGTTTTTT
CDR3 protein: CASSYRGGDEKLFF

D gene: .
J gene: TRBJ1-5
V gene: TRBV30
clone size: .
CDR3 DNA: TGTGCCTGGAGTGTTGGCAATAGCAATCAGCCCCAGCATTTT
CDR3 protein: CAWSVGNSNQPQHF

D gene: TRBD1
J gene: TRBJ1-2
V gene: TRBV5-6
clone size: few
CDR3 DNA: TGTGCCAGCAGCCAACTGACAGGGCTCGGTAGCTATGGCTACACCTTC
CDR3 protein: CASSQLTGLGSYGYTF

D gene: TRBD1
J gene: TRBJ1-2
V gene: TRBV28
clone size: .
CDR3 DNA: TGTGCCAGCAGTTTCAGTGGGACAGGGGGTTACTATGGCTACACCTTC
CDR3 protein: CASSFSGTGGYYGYTF

D gene: TRBD1
J gene: TRBJ2-5
V gene: TRBV11-2
clone size: .
CDR3 DNA: TGTGCCAGCAGCCTCAACCCGGGACAGGGTCGAGAGACCCAGTACTTC
CDR3 protein: CASSLNPGQGRETQYF

D gene: TRBD2
J gene: TRBJ2-1
V gene: TRBV2
clone size: .
CDR3 DNA: TGTGCCAGTGAAAGGGGACTAGATCGGGCCAATGAGCAGTTCTTC
CDR3 protein: CASERGLDRANEQFF

D gene: .
J gene: TRBJ1-3
V gene: TRBV5-1
clone size: .
CDR3 DNA: TGCGCCAGCAGCTTGGAGCCGAGGAGCTCTGGAAACACCATATATTTT
CDR3 protein: CASSLEPRSSGNTIYF

D gene: .
J gene: TRBJ2-1
V gene: TRBV7-2
clone size: .
CDR3 DNA: TGTGCCAGCAGCTTAGCGCGTTCGGTCAATGAGCAGTTCTTC
CDR3 protein: CASSLARSVNEQFF

D gene: .
J gene: TRBJ1-2
V gene: TRBV19
clone size: .
CDR3 DNA: TGTGCCAGAGACCCCGGGAGCCCGGGATACTATGGCTACACCTTC
CDR3 protein: CARDPGSPGYYGYTF

D gene: .
J gene: TRBJ1-1
V gene: TRBV29-1
clone size: .
CDR3 DNA: TGCAGCGTTGTTCGGAACACTGAAGCTTTCTTT
CDR3 protein: CSVVRNTEAFF

D gene: .
J gene: TRBJ1-1
V gene: TRBV6-1
clone size: .
CDR3 DNA: TGTGCCAGCAGCGAGTTACCCCCCACTGAAGCTTTCTTT
CDR3 protein: CASSELPPTEAFF

D gene: TRBD2
J gene: TRBJ2-1
V gene: TRBV5-4
clone size: .
CDR3 DNA: TGTGCCAGCAGCTTGTCAGCGGGGGTGATATACAATGAGCAGTTCTTC
CDR3 protein: CASSLSAGVIYNEQFF

D gene: .
J gene: TRBJ1-6
V gene: TRBV6-1
clone size: .
CDR3 DNA: TGTGCCAGCAGTGAAGGATACAGGGATAATTCACCCCTCCACTTT
CDR3 protein: CASSEGYRDNSPLHF

D gene: TRBD1
J gene: TRBJ2-3
V gene: TRBV5-4
clone size: .
CDR3 DNA: TGTGCCAGCAGCCAACGGACAGGGCTAAGCACAGATACGCAGTATTTT
CDR3 protein: CASSQRTGLSTDTQYF

D gene: .
J gene: TRBJ1-1
V gene: TRBV20-1
clone size: .
CDR3 DNA: TGCAGTGCTAGTCGGGGGGGGAGAGCTTTCTTT
CDR3 protein: CSASRGGRAFF

D gene: .
J gene: TRBJ1-2
V gene: TRBV14
clone size: once
CDR3 DNA: TGTGCCAGCAGCCAAGCTACCTATGGCTACACCTTC
CDR3 protein: CASSQATYGYTF

D gene: .
J gene: TRBJ1-2
V gene: TRBV28
clone size: .
CDR3 DNA: TGTGCCAGCAGTTTATATCCAGGGATCGGCTACACCTTC
CDR3 protein: CASSLYPGIGYTF

D gene: .
J gene: TRBJ2-5
V gene: TRBV6-6
clone size: .
CDR3 DNA: TGTGCCAGCATCAGAGGCAGGGGAGAGACCCAGTACTTC
CDR3 protein: CASIRGRGETQYF

D gene: .
J gene: TRBJ2-4
V gene: TRBV30
clone size: once
CDR3 DNA: TGTGCCTGGAGAGGAGGGCCCAAAAACATTCAGTACTTC
CDR3 protein: CAWRGGPKNIQYF

D gene: .
J gene: TRBJ1-2
V gene: TRBV6-5
clone size: .
CDR3 DNA: TGTGCCAGCAGTTACACAGGAGCAGGCTACACCTTC
CDR3 protein: CASSYTGAGYTF

D gene: TRBD2
J gene: TRBJ2-2
V gene: TRBV30
clone size: .
CDR3 DNA: TGTGCCTGGATAAGCGCTAGCGGGAGGGGGGGGGAGCTGTTTTTT
CDR3 protein: CAWISASGRGGELFF

D gene: .
J gene: TRBJ2-2
V gene: TRBV5-4
clone size: .
CDR3 DNA: TGTGCCAGCAGCTTACTTTCCGGGGAGCTGTTTTTT
CDR3 protein: CASSLLSGELFF

D gene: TRBD1
J gene: TRBJ1-4
V gene: TRBV5-1
clone size: once
CDR3 DNA: TGCGCCAGCAGCGCCGAGGGACAGGGCAATGAAAAACTGTTTTTT
CDR3 protein: CASSAEGQGNEKLFF

D gene: TRBD1
J gene: TRBJ1-2
V gene: TRBV2
clone size: once
CDR3 DNA: TGTGCCAGCAGTGAACAGGGGGCTGGGGACACCTTC
CDR3 protein: CASSEQGAGDTF

D gene: TRBD2
J gene: TRBJ2-3
V gene: TRBV4-3
clone size: .
CDR3 DNA: TGCGCCAGCAGCCTCCGGGGAGCGGGGACTAGCACAGATACGCAGTATTTT
CDR3 protein: CASSLRGAGTSTDTQYF

D gene: .
J gene: TRBJ2-1
V gene: TRBV18
clone size: .
CDR3 DNA: TGTGCCAGCTCACCAGAAATAGCTCTGGTGGGGGGGCGCAATGAGCAGTTCTTC
CDR3 protein: CASSPEIALVGGRNEQFF

D gene: TRBD1
J gene: TRBJ2-7
V gene: TRBV6-5
clone size: .
CDR3 DNA: TGTGCCAGCAGCCAGGCCTGGACAGGCTCCTACGAGCAGTACTTC
CDR3 protein: CASSQAWTGSYEQYF

D gene: .
J gene: TRBJ2-7
V gene: TRBV19
clone size: .
CDR3 DNA: TGTGCCAGTAGTCCACTAGGGACACTCTACGAGCAGTACTTC
CDR3 protein: CASSPLGTLYEQYF

D gene: TRBD2
J gene: TRBJ2-3
V gene: TRBV5-4
clone size: .
CDR3 DNA: TGTGCCAGCCGATTAAGCGGGGATTCAGATACGCAGTATTTT
CDR3 protein: CASRLSGDSDTQYF

D gene: TRBD2
J gene: TRBJ2-2
V gene: TRBV6-5
clone size: .
CDR3 DNA: TGTGCCAGCAGTTACGGGACTAGTAACACCGGGGAGCTGTTTTTT
CDR3 protein: CASSYGTSNTGELFF

D gene: .
J gene: TRBJ1-2
V gene: TRBV18
clone size: .
CDR3 DNA: TGTGCCAGCTCACCGACAACAGGTGTTAACTATGGCTACACCTTC
CDR3 protein: CASSPTTGVNYGYTF

D gene: .
J gene: TRBJ1-1
V gene: TRBV7-9
clone size: .
CDR3 DNA: TGTGCCAGCAGCTTTGGAGGGAACACTGAAGCTTTCTTT
CDR3 protein: CASSFGGNTEAFF